A single sample gave rise to the 32 T cell receptor beta chains below, sequenced in a study of blood T cells in healthy people across ages. For the second PCR, which ran for about 6 to 12 cycles, a sample-barcoded 5' primer and a J-beta primer mix were used. TCRdb independently ran MiXCR on the 5' RACE reads; one entry per CDR3 protein. The sample records roughly 2 million distinct CDR3 sequences, 40% to 55% being singletons. The source material was blood. These receptor sequences come from a woman in her thirties or forties in good health.

In the case of this clonotype: A read error may account for a junction end that differs from germline. The CDR3 loop is CAGSSSGGATYEQYF. CDR3 sequence (DNA): TGTGCCGGCAGCAGTAGCGGGGGGGCCACCTACGAGCAGTACTTC. The chain employs TRBV28 and TRBJ2-4; 11 bases are a match to TRBD2. The DNA end lines up better with TRBJ2-7; the J call may be wrong. CDR1 MDHEN and CDR2 SYDVKM come from the germline V gene. This CDR3 region has 15 residues.

V and J are TRBV3-1 and TRBJ2-7, with a possible D match to TRBD1 (5 bases). Per the germline V gene, CDR1 is LGHDT and CDR2 is YNNKEL (reference sequence). Trimming took 0 bases from V and 8 from J, leaving 20 bases between them. This CDR3 contains 16 residues. Here the CDR3 DNA reads TGTGCCAGCAGCCAAGATGGGGCAAGGGGCTCTTACAAGCAGTACTTC. Translating it yields CASSQDGARGSYKQYF.

The rearrangement joins TRBV3-1 to TRBJ2-3; 8 bases align to TRBD2. The V gene end was trimmed by 4 bases and the J gene end by 1 base; junction bases not matched to a gene: 4. The CDR3 sequence is 15 residues long. The germline CDR1 and CDR2 sequences are LGHDT and YNNKEL (reference sequence). The CDR3 DNA reads as TGTGCCAGCAGCCCAGCGGGGGCTGGCACAGATACGCAGTATTTT. Encoded protein: CASSPAGAGTDTQYF.

The V gene is TRBV20-1, the J gene TRBJ1-6; D is possibly TRBD1 (6 bases). CDR1 and CDR2 (germline): DFQATT, SNEGSKA (reference sequence). The CDR3 totals 12 residues. V dropped 3 bases and J dropped 8 bases, with 8 bases sitting between them. This chain's CDR3 is CSARGADSPLHF. The CDR3 nucleotides are TGCAGTGCTAGGGGGGCCGATTCACCCCTCCACTTT.

This chain uses TRBV20-1 with TRBJ1-2; D is unclear. This CDR3 is 12 amino acids long. Trimming left V 3 bases short and J 2 bases short, with 7 bases between. Germline V gene lookup returns CDR1 DFQATT and CDR2 SNEGSKA (reference sequence). CDR3 in amino acids: CSASLGNYGYTF. CDR3 in DNA: TGCAGTGCTAGCTTGGGGAACTATGGCTACACCTTC.

This clonotype showed up just once. This chain links TRBV6-5 with TRBJ1-1, with TRBD1 as a possible D gene (5 bases). This CDR3 has 12 amino acids. Germline assignment: CDR1 MNHEY and CDR2 SVGAGI. Trimming took off 2 bases at V and 8 bases at J, with 9 bases between the two ends. CDR3 loop: CASSYGGQEAFF. The DNA for the CDR3 is TGTGCCAGCAGTTACGGGGGTCAGGAAGCTTTCTTT.

The rearrangement links TRBV5-1 to TRBJ2-3, with TRBD1 matching over 9 bases. The CDR3 totals 14 residues. Germline CDR1 is SGHRS and CDR2 is YFSETQ. Unmatched junction bases numbered 2, after V lost 2 bases and J lost 4 bases. The CDR3 protein is CASSFTGGPDTQYF. The CDR3 bases are TGCGCCAGCAGCTTTACAGGGGGCCCAGATACGCAGTATTTT. The full variable domain, its missing parts supplied by reference TRBV5-1 and TRBJ2-3, is KAGVTQTPRYLIKTRGQQVTLSCSPISGHRSVSWYQQTPGQGLQFLFEYFSETQRNKGNFPGRFSGRQFSNSRSEMNVSTLELGDSALYLCASSFTGGPDTQYFGPGTRLTVL.

This clonotype has a single count. DNA for the CDR3: TGTGCCAGCAGCCCGGGACCAGTTGGCTACAATGAGCAGTTCTTC. Translating it yields CASSPGPVGYNEQFF. This chain connects TRBV5-5 to TRBJ2-1; D possibly matches TRBD1 or TRBD2 (5 bases each). CDR3 length: 15 amino acids. CDR1 and CDR2 from the germline V gene are SGHKS and YYEKEE (reference sequence). V was trimmed by 4 bases and J by 3 bases, leaving 14 bases between them.

The chain is built from TRBV3-1 and TRBJ2-7; 8 bases are a match to TRBD1. The CDR3 has 14 residues. Looked up from germline, CDR1 is LGHDT and CDR2 is YNNKEL (reference sequence). After removal of 3 bases from V and 5 bases from J, the junction contained 6 bases not matched to a gene. The CDR3 loop reads CASSHWTGQDEQYF. For the CDR3, the DNA is TGTGCCAGCAGCCATTGGACAGGGCAAGACGAGCAGTACTTC.

This chain uses TRBV20-1 with TRBJ1-5; 9 bases match TRBD1. The CDR3 is 14 residues long. The V gene end was trimmed by 8 bases and the J gene end by 2 bases; junction bases not matched to a gene: 7. Germline V lookup: CDR1 DFQATT, CDR2 SNEGSKA (reference sequence). This CDR3 reads CSLGQGYGNQPQHF. The CDR3 nucleotides are TGCAGTTTGGGACAGGGTTACGGCAATCAGCCCCAGCATTTT.

There are a few counts of this clonotype. The chain combines TRBV29-1 with TRBJ2-3, with 8 bases matching TRBD1. This CDR3 contains 12 residues. The V and J ends lost 8 bases and 6 bases, in that order; junction bases with no gene match: 7. The germline CDR1 and CDR2 sequences are SQVTM and ANQGSEA. In DNA form, the CDR3 reads TGCAGCTTTGGACAGGGCGGCGATACGCAGTATTTT. Protein product: CSFGQGGDTQYF.

This sequence joins TRBV15 and TRBJ2-3; the D is unclear. This CDR3 has 16 amino acids. The ends were cut back, 5 bases at V and 3 bases at J, with 18 bases in the middle. Germline V gene lookup returns CDR1 LNHNV and CDR2 YYDKDF (reference sequence). CDR3 region: CATSPLTNRRTDTQYF. In nucleotides, the CDR3 is TGTGCCACCAGCCCGCTTACTAACAGAAGAACAGATACGCAGTATTTT.

For the CDR3, the DNA is TGCAGTGCTACCCAGCCGGGACTAGCGGGGGCCTGGTGGCAAGAGACCCAGTACTTC. It is translated as CSATQPGLAGAWWQETQYF. The genes are TRBV20-1 and TRBJ2-5, with TRBD2 identical over 14 bases. The CDR3 contains 19 residues. V lost 4 bases and J lost 2; bases outside the gene matches: 15. CDR1 is DFQATT and CDR2 is SNEGSKA in the germline V gene (reference sequence).

This sequence joins TRBV21-1 and TRBJ2-3; TRBD1, as called in the table, went unchecked against the DNA. TRBV21-1 has pseudogene status. The CDR3 is made up of 16 amino acids. CDR3 DNA sequence: TGTGCCAGCCGCAAAGTAATCCCCCGAGGTACAGATACGCAGTATTTT. Amino acids: CASRKVIPRGTDTQYF.

The chain employs TRBV6-2 or TRBV6-3 and TRBJ2-1; TRBD2 might be the D (5 bases). Trimming cost V 5 bases and J 12 bases, with 14 bases left between them. The germline gives CDR1 MNHEY, CDR2 SVGEGT. The CDR3 covers 12 residues. Here the CDR3 reads CASSPDSGGQFF. In DNA form, the CDR3 reads TGTGCCAGCAGTCCGGACTCCGGAGGGCAGTTCTTC.

This sequence joins TRBV4-3 and TRBJ2-5; D remains unclear. Matching the DNA end better, TRBJ2-7 makes the J call doubtful. This CDR3 is 15 amino acids long. CDR1 is LGHNA and CDR2 is YSLEER in the germline V gene. The chain's CDR3 is CASSPRVRGDYEQYF. In nucleotides, the CDR3 is TGCGCCAGCAGCCCCCGGGTTCGTGGGGACTACGAGCAGTACTTC.

On this clonotype: The junction shows a germline mismatch at one end, possibly a read error. The V gene is TRBV27, the J gene TRBJ2-1, with D perhaps TRBD1 or TRBD2 (5 bases each). This CDR3 is 15 amino acids long. The germline V gene encodes CDR1 MNHEY and CDR2 SMNVEV (reference sequence). The CDR3 nucleotides read TGTGCCAGCAGCCGGGACCCTGGCTCCTACAATGAGCGGTTCTTC. Translating it yields CASSRDPGSYNERFF.

This sequence joins TRBV29-1 and TRBJ2-3, with 8 bases fitting TRBD2. V shed 6 bases, J shed 5 bases, and the junction held 16 bases outside the gene matches. CDR1 and CDR2 from the germline V gene are SQVTM and ANQGSEA. This CDR3 has 16 amino acids. The CDR3 DNA follows: TGCAGCGTCCCTCCCTTAGCGGGACCACGATTAGATACGCAGTATTTT. Its translation: CSVPPLAGPRLDTQYF.

The chain has TRBV20-1 and TRBJ2-7, with D hard to call. Germline values: CDR1 DFQATT, CDR2 SNEGSKA (reference sequence). Trimming removed 5 bases from V and 3 bases from J, with 11 bases in between. This CDR3 is built from 12 residues. CDR3 residues: CSAFKPVYEQYF. CDR3 DNA sequence: TGCAGTGCTTTTAAGCCAGTCTACGAGCAGTACTTC.

The V and J genes are TRBV4-1 and TRBJ2-5; unclear D gene. TRBJ2-7 explains the end of the DNA better; the J call may be wrong. This CDR3 contains 14 residues. CDR1 MGHRA and CDR2 YSYEKL come from the germline V gene. The CDR3 loop is CASSPSLGANEQYF. The CDR3 DNA follows: TGCGCCAGCAGCCCAAGCCTCGGAGCAAACGAGCAGTACTTC.

The chain uses TRBV11-1 and TRBJ2-4; D gene uncertain. The V gene lost 5 bases and the J gene lost 9 bases, with 14 bases spanning the gap. The CDR3 totals 13 residues. Germline V lookup: CDR1 SGHAT, CDR2 FQDESV (reference sequence). DNA of the CDR3: TGTGCCAGCAGCAAAAGCGATTCGGGCATTCAGTACTTC. Its translation is CASSKSDSGIQYF.

This clonotype came up a few times. The chain has TRBV4-2 and TRBJ1-5; D is unresolved. Germline CDR1 reads LGHNA; CDR2 reads YNFKEQ. V was clipped by 1 base and J by 2 bases, with 6 bases between them. The CDR3 has 14 amino acids. The CDR3 nucleotides are TGTGCCAGCAGCCAAGTCTTAGGCAATCAGCCCCAGCATTTT. It specifies CASSQVLGNQPQHF.

This chain links TRBV28 with TRBJ2-7, with a tentative D call TRBD1 (6 bases). The V gene lost 5 bases and the J gene lost 6 bases, with 14 bases spanning the gap. Germline lookup yields CDR1 MDHEN and CDR2 SYDVKM. CDR3 length: 13 amino acids. The CDR3 reads CASSVGRGAEQYF. In nucleotides, the CDR3 is TGTGCCAGCAGTGTCGGCAGGGGAGCCGAGCAGTACTTC.

This clonotype showed up just a few times. V usage is TRBV5-1 and J usage is TRBJ2-1; TRBD1 or TRBD2 may be the D gene (6 bases each). Germline lookup yields CDR1 SGHRS and CDR2 YFSETQ. The CDR3 runs to 14 residues. The ends were cut back, 4 bases at V and 10 bases at J, with 18 bases in the middle. The CDR3 loop is CASSPGGSTEEQFF. The CDR3 nucleotides are TGCGCCAGCAGCCCCGGGGGCAGCACGGAAGAGCAGTTCTTC.

This clonotype was counted many times. This chain connects TRBV11-2 to TRBJ2-6; TRBD1 is a possible D gene (5 bases). The CDR3 is made up of 15 amino acids. The germline V gene has CDR1 SGHAT and CDR2 FQNNGV. V shed 5 bases and J shed 2 bases, with 10 bases lying between them. The CDR3 coding sequence is TGTGCCAGCAGCATCCAGGGAACTGGGGCCAACGTCCTGACTTTC. The encoded protein is CASSIQGTGANVLTF.

J is TRBJ1-5 and V is TRBV4-1; unclear D gene. The V gene lost 1 base and the J gene lost 5 bases, with 15 bases spanning the gap. The CDR3 is 16 amino acids. Germline V gene sequence: CDR1 MGHRA, CDR2 YSYEKL. This CDR3 is CASSQVGRRPDQPQHF. The CDR3 DNA reads as TGCGCCAGCAGCCAAGTAGGCAGGCGCCCAGATCAGCCCCAGCATTTT.

The chain combines TRBV6-2 or TRBV6-3 with TRBJ1-5, with a weak D call TRBD1 (5 bases). Trimming pared 5 bases from V and 7 bases from J, leaving 18 bases between. The CDR3 length is 15 residues. From germline, CDR1 is MNHEY and CDR2 SVGEGT. CDR3 residues: CASSAHRISCQPQHF. The CDR3 DNA reads as TGTGCCAGCAGTGCCCACAGGATCTCTTGCCAGCCCCAGCATTTT.

The rearrangement links TRBV27 to TRBJ1-5; D might be TRBD1 (5 bases). Germline V CDR1 and CDR2: MNHEY, SMNVEV (reference sequence). Trimming removed 5 bases at V and 4 bases at J, with 18 bases between. This CDR3 region has 16 residues. The CDR3 protein is CASSLRPGTGNQPQHF. The CDR3 bases are TGTGCCAGCAGTCTCAGGCCAGGGACGGGAAATCAGCCCCAGCATTTT.

This clonotype has a handful of counts. This rearrangement joins TRBV24-1 to TRBJ2-1; TRBD1 might be the D (6 bases). Germline CDR1 and CDR2: KGHDR and SFDVKD. This CDR3 has 17 residues. V gave up 4 bases and J gave up 0 bases, with 15 bases separating them. The CDR3 DNA sequence: TGTGCCACCAGTGACTTGCCGAGGGGGAACTCCTACAATGAGCAGTTCTTC. Encoded protein: CATSDLPRGNSYNEQFF.

Points on this clonotype: The junction departs from germline at one end; a sequencing error may be responsible. The chain uses TRBV28 and TRBJ1-2; D ambiguous. The V gene's germline CDR1 is MDHEN and CDR2 SYDVKM. The CDR3 spans 14 residues. The CDR3 region is CASSLPRINYSYTF. The CDR3 nucleotides read TGTGCCAGCAGTTTACCCCGAATTAACTATAGCTACACCTTC.

The rearrangement joins TRBV10-3 to TRBJ2-7; 7 bases line up with TRBD1. Losses at the gene ends were 6 bases for V and 4 bases for J; bases not matched to a gene: 6. Germline CDR1 ENHRY, CDR2 SYGVKD. The CDR3 loop spans 13 amino acids. The CDR3 spells CAIRRDSNYEQYF. DNA of the CDR3: TGTGCCATCAGGAGGGACAGCAATTACGAGCAGTACTTC.

The V call is TRBV20-1, the J call TRBJ1-6; tentative D call: TRBD1 (5 bases). Trimming cost V 3 bases and J 8 bases, with 14 bases left between them. This CDR3 is 14 amino acids long. Germline CDR1 DFQATT, CDR2 SNEGSKA (reference sequence). CDR3 DNA: TGCAGTGCTAGTGGGTCGGGGGACGATTCACCCCTCCACTTT. This translates into CSASGSGDDSPLHF.